Listed below are T cell receptor beta chains from one sample, sequenced in a study of Ad26.COV2.S vaccination and SARS-CoV-2 variants. Clones were sequenced by immunoSEQ multiplex PCR, and TCRdb holds only the in-frame ones, with some missing. In the table there are hundreds of thousands of clones, roughly 94% of which are singletons. Sequenced here: peripheral blood, sampled after recovery from COVID-19. Receptor source: a human donor who had recovered from COVID-19. The CDR3 runs from the conserved cysteine through the conserved F or W. D genes are given only for firm matches. For some rows the clone size is stated as once, few or many, or as a class when expanded; others skip it.

clone_size	v_call	j_call	d_call	cdr3_aa	cdr3_nt
-	TRBV28	TRBJ2-1	-	CASSRTPRNEQFF	TGTGCCAGCAGTCGGACACCGAGGAATGAGCAGTTCTTC
-	TRBV5-8	TRBJ1-4	TRBD1	CASSLGDRARATNEKLFF	TGTGCCAGCAGCTTGGGGGACAGGGCCCGTGCAACTAATGAAAAACTGTTTTTT
few	TRBV4-1	TRBJ1-6	-	CASSQDEVSNSPLHF	TGCGCCAGCAGCCAAGACGAGGTGTCAAATTCACCCCTCCACTTT
-	TRBV5-6	TRBJ1-2	-	CASSLGTSGGGDGYTF	TGTGCCAGCAGCTTAGGGACGAGTGGGGGAGGTGATGGCTACACCTTC
-	TRBV6-2/TRBV6-3	TRBJ1-1	-	CASSLSPNTEAFF	TGTGCCAGCAGTCTCTCCCCCAACACTGAAGCTTTCTTT
-	TRBV7-8	TRBJ2-1	-	CASSLGPMREDNEQFF	TGTGCCAGCAGCCTAGGGCCTATGAGGGAGGACAATGAGCAGTTCTTC
-	TRBV2	TRBJ1-1	-	CASTFRGQMNTEAFF	TGTGCCAGCACCTTTCGAGGGCAGATGAACACTGAAGCTTTCTTT
-	TRBV5-4	TRBJ1-3	TRBD1	CASSLGTGAGNTIYF	TGTGCCAGCAGCTTGGGGACAGGGGCCGGAAACACCATATATTTT
-	TRBV9	TRBJ2-3	-	CASSVLADTQYF	TGTGCCAGCAGCGTATTGGCAGATACGCAGTATTTT
once	TRBV7-2	TRBJ2-7	TRBD1	CASSPRTGDNYEQYF	TGTGCCAGCAGCCCCCGGACAGGGGATAACTACGAGCAGTACTTC
-	TRBV7-9	TRBJ1-4	TRBD1	CASSLTPGTGEEKLFF	TGTGCCAGCAGCCTCACACCCGGGACAGGAGAGGAAAAACTGTTTTTT
-	TRBV7-2	TRBJ2-7	-	CATSPGWTYEQYF	TGTGCCACCTCCCCGGGCTGGACCTACGAGCAGTACTTC
-	TRBV6-5	TRBJ1-5	TRBD1	CASESGQGNQPQHF	TGTGCCAGCGAATCGGGACAGGGGAATCAGCCCCAGCATTTT
-	TRBV3-1/TRBV3-2	TRBJ1-1	-	CASSQGETTRTEAFF	TGTGCCAGCAGCCAAGGAGAGACCACTCGGACTGAAGCTTTCTTT
-	TRBV7-6	TRBJ2-1	TRBD2	CASSLRTGGTREQFF	TGTGCCAGCAGCCTTAGGACGGGAGGGACAAGGGAGCAGTTCTTC
-	TRBV2	TRBJ1-3	-	CASSLPSGNTIYF	TGTGCCAGCAGTCTTCCCTCTGGAAACACCATATATTTT
-	TRBV7-9	TRBJ2-7	-	CASSPLRVGAYEQYF	TGTGCCAGCAGCCCACTCAGGGTGGGGGCCTACGAGCAGTACTTC
-	TRBV6-6	TRBJ1-5	-	CASTSDPAQPQHF	TGTGCCAGCACCTCCGACCCAGCTCAGCCCCAGCATTTT
-	TRBV7-9	TRBJ2-3	TRBD2	CASSSWGLAIADTQYF	TGTGCCAGCTCTTCTTGGGGACTAGCGATTGCAGATACGCAGTATTTT
few	TRBV9	TRBJ1-5	-	CASSGNRPGQPQHF	TGTGCCAGCAGCGGGAACCGTCCCGGTCAGCCCCAGCATTTT
-	TRBV5-4	TRBJ2-5	TRBD2	CASSNGRYQETQYF	TGTGCCAGCAGTAACGGGAGGTATCAAGAGACCCAGTACTTC
-	TRBV18	TRBJ2-2	TRBD2	CASSTTGGDLNTGELFF	TGTGCCAGCTCCACAACGGGGGGGGACCTGAACACCGGGGAGCTGTTTTTT
-	TRBV12-3/TRBV12-4	TRBJ1-1	-	CASSFGGDTEAFF	TGTGCCAGCAGTTTCGGGGGGGACACTGAAGCTTTCTTT
-	TRBV5-4	TRBJ2-2	TRBD2	CASSLSYGGSFGELFF	TGTGCCAGCAGCTTGTCGTACGGGGGGTCGTTCGGGGAGCTGTTTTTT
-	TRBV5-6	TRBJ2-5	-	CASSYRETQYF	TGTGCCAGCAGCTATAGGGAGACCCAGTACTTC
-	TRBV28	TRBJ2-7	TRBD1	CASSSPGQGDREQYF	TGTGCCAGCAGTTCGCCGGGACAGGGGGATAGGGAGCAGTACTTC